The entry that follows covers one T cell receptor beta chain sequence. This receptor's antigen is unknown. It has no much larger one-base neighbor in the sample; base qualities were not kept. This record comes from a study of shared clonotypes between healthy human individuals (dated by TCRdb to 2020 to 2022). Context from the whole study: The cohort included a few men and a couple of women between 18 and 49 years of age. For each donor, three plates each were used for CD4 naive and CD4 memory, two plates were used for CD8 naive, and one plate was used for CD8 memory. Per donor, leukapheresis produced somewhere between about 0.8 and 9.5 billion PBMCs. Libraries were prepared and TCR repertoires were sequenced by different laboratories using diverse techniques, in order to increase sequencing depth and limit assay-specific biases. Blood TCR repertoires of five healthy adults were deeply sequenced to estimate repertoire size and the extent of clonotype sharing between individuals.

What the study reported, not specific to this receptor: Compared with non-shared clonotypes, the clonotypes found in all four sorted-subset donors had higher generation probabilities. Even with the large sequencing depth, rarefaction of the sorted-subset datasets indicated that sequencing was incomplete. Naive subsets generally had larger estimated clonotype richness than memory subsets. Sampling was restricted to blood, and TCR repertoires in tissue are likely to differ from TCR repertoires in blood. Sharing across a handful of donors was observed for around 5% of naive CD4, less than 4% of naive CD8, over 2% of memory CD4, and less than 0.45% of memory CD8 clonotypes. The genetic and exposure-history diversity represented was limited by the small number of donors. Pairwise subsampling led to the expectation that sequencing depth would affect the degree of clonotype sharing among donors.

From a lookup of the germline V gene, CDR1 and CDR2 are MDHEN and SYDVKM. At the junction V is shortened by 5 bases and J by 4 bases; bases outside the gene matches: 7. From its cysteine to its phenylalanine, the CDR3 spans 15 amino acids. Kept here is only the CDR3 DNA, which spans 45 bases and is read in frame from base 1. TCR CDR3 regions were amplified from genomic DNA by multiplex PCR using the deep immunoSEQ assay. Extracted genomic DNA from each cell subset was spread evenly across all wells of several immunoSEQ 96-well plates, with each plate serving as a replicate. For sorted subsets, roughly 200 ng of genomic DNA, equivalent to around 31,000 T cell genomes, went into each replicate PCR. The purified libraries were quantified using a Qubit 3.0 fluorometer, sized with a Bioanalyzer 2100, and then quantified again using the KAPA Library Quantification kit. Every immunoSEQ 96-well plate was sequenced on a dedicated single-read 150-cycle Illumina NextSeq 550 flow cell. As for how the authors treated the data: Because only junctional sequences without quality scores were contained in the immunoSEQ output, filtering matching that applied to full-length reads could not be performed. Sequences were annotated with PyIR, a Python wrapper for IgBLAST v1.9, using IMGT germline references to assign V/J genes and CDR3. Any read was removed if the V/J assignment was weak (E-value above 1e-6), the CDR3 was missing, or the read contained stop codons, out-of-frame junctions, or ambiguous translated residues. V3J clonotypes were defined by identical inferred V gene, J gene, and CDR3 amino acid sequence. Percentage overlap between repertoires was computed as shared unique clonotypes divided by the size of the smaller repertoire. Three approaches were used to assess repertoire richness: RTK rarefaction, the Chao1 estimator, and Recon v2.1 estimates of unobserved clonotypes. Generation probabilities for all TCRbeta clonotypes obtained by the gDNA method from a few donors were computed using OLGA. In its TCRdb copy, this immuneACCESS table keeps in-frame sequences only and misses some clones. Where compared with another copy, unresolved V genes explain less than half of these, and the others have no known cause. From that table come the V and J calls and clone size; the DNA was used to work out D and trimming. Recorded for this sample are 1,500,000 or so clones; about 98.5% of them occurred a single time. About 0.34% of the sample goes to the ten largest clones.

Donors were healthy HIV-negative adults with no recently reported acute infections or vaccinations. Only Caucasian adults living in Nashville, Tennessee, USA were represented among the donors. CD4+ T cells were enriched through magnetic negative selection, after which naive cells were positively selected on CD45RA and the remaining negative fraction served as the memory subset. After blood collection by leukapheresis, PBMCs were isolated using Ficoll-Histopaque density gradient centrifugation and then cryopreserved in the vapor phase of liquid nitrogen. Analytical flow cytometry was used to check the purity and quantity of every magnetically sorted T cell population. Genomic DNA was isolated from each sorted fraction and quantified by UV absorbance on a Nanodrop 2000c.

The source of this sequence is a man between 25 and 39 years old in good health. This chain is built from TRBV28 and TRBJ1-2; 10 of the junction bases match TRBD1. Sample: naive CD4+ T cells sorted from blood. Taken with the paper, the label for cell subset or site translates to: CD45RA+ positively selected. The CDR3 protein sequence reads: CASSPSGTGVYGYTF. The nucleotides read TGTGCCAGCAGTCCGTCCGGGACAGGGGTCTATGGCTACACCTTC.